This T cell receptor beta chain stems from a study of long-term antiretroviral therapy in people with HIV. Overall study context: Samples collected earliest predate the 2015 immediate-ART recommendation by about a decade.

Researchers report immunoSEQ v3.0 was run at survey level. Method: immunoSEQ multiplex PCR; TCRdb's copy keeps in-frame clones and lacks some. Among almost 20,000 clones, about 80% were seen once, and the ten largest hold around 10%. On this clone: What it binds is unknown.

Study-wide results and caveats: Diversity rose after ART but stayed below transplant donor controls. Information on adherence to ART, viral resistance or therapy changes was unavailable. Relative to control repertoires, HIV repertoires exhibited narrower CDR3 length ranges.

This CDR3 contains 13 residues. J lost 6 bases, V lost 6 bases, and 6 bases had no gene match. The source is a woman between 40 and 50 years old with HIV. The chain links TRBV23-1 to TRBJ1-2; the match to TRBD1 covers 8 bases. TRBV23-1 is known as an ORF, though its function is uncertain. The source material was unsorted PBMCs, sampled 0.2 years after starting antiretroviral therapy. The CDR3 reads CASRSQGANGYTF. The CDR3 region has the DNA TGCGCCAGCAGAAGTCAGGGGGCGAATGGCTACACCTTC.